This passage covers 7 T cell receptor beta chains from one sample sequenced in a study of cytomegalovirus exposure and HLA in healthy donors. PCR primers comprised 60 Vbeta and 13 Jbeta primers. Method: immunoSEQ multiplex PCR; TCRdb's copy keeps in-frame clones and lacks some. The record lists 90,000 to 120,000 clones, of which the ten most abundant hold about 0.58%. The sequencing input was PBMCs. All receptors come from a man aged 45-60 years in good health and CMV-seronegative.

The chain is built from TRBV5-5 and TRBJ2-6, with D unresolved. Germline V gene data show CDR1 as SGHKS and CDR2 as YYEKEE (reference sequence). This CDR3 has 17 residues. The V gene lost 0 bases and the J gene lost 0 bases, with 10 bases spanning the gap. DNA for the CDR3: TGTGCCAGCAGCTTGGTGGTACAAAACTCTGGGGCCAACGTCCTGACTTTC. Its translation: CASSLVVQNSGANVLTF.

The chain employs TRBV10-3 and TRBJ2-3; 10 bases are shared with TRBD2. With V trimmed by 0 bases and J by 2 bases, 11 bases remained unmatched. The V gene's germline CDR1 is ENHRY and CDR2 SYGVKD. The CDR3 contains 19 residues. The CDR3 region has the DNA TGTGCCATCAGTGAGTCGTCTACTAGCGGGACTTCCTCCACAGATACGCAGTATTTT. This codes for CAISESSTSGTSSTDTQYF.

The V and J genes are TRBV7-8 and TRBJ1-1, with 8 positions matching TRBD1. The CDR3 is 14 amino acids. The germline CDR1 and CDR2 sequences are SGHVS and FQNEAQ. The V and J ends lost 5 bases and 4 bases, in that order; junction bases with no gene match: 6. The CDR3 DNA reads TGTGCCAGCAGCCCCAGGGGGCTTGGCACTGAAGCTTTCTTT. Its translation is CASSPRGLGTEAFF.

The CDR3 loop is CASSGLALNEQFF. The CDR3 region has the DNA TGCGCCAGCAGCGGGCTAGCTCTCAATGAGCAGTTCTTC. The rearrangement joins TRBV4-1 to TRBJ2-1; D perhaps matches TRBD2 (5 bases). Trimming pared 5 bases from V and 6 bases from J, leaving 11 bases between. The CDR3 runs 13 residues. Germline V gives CDR1 MGHRA, CDR2 YSYEKL.

The chain joins TRBV5-1 to TRBJ1-2; 8 bases fit TRBD1. With V trimmed by 3 bases and J by 4 bases, 5 bases remained unmatched. The CDR3 is 14 amino acids. Germline-derived CDR1 and CDR2 are SGHRS and YFSETQ. The CDR3 DNA sequence: TGCGCCAGCAGCTCTGCTCAGGGGGCCTATGGCTACACCTTC. It codes for CASSSAQGAYGYTF.

The V call is TRBV5-4, the J call TRBJ2-6, with a weak D call TRBD1 (6 bases). Germline-derived CDR1 and CDR2 are SGHNT and YYREEE (reference sequence). Trimming took 3 bases from V and 4 from J, leaving 11 bases between them. The CDR3 totals 15 residues. The CDR3 region has the DNA TGTGCCAGCAGCTCGCTGGGGGCCGGGGCCAACGTCCTGACTTTC. Translating gives CASSSLGAGANVLTF.

J is TRBJ2-3 and V is TRBV7-2; 9 positions agree with TRBD2. Trimming removed 0 bases from V and 3 bases from J; junction bases left unmatched: 4. CDR1 and CDR2 from the germline V gene are SGHTA and FQGNSA. This CDR3 has 16 amino acids. CDR3 nucleotide sequence: TGTGCCAGCAGCTTAGCGGCGGGAGGGCCTACAGATACGCAGTATTTT. This codes for CASSLAAGGPTDTQYF.